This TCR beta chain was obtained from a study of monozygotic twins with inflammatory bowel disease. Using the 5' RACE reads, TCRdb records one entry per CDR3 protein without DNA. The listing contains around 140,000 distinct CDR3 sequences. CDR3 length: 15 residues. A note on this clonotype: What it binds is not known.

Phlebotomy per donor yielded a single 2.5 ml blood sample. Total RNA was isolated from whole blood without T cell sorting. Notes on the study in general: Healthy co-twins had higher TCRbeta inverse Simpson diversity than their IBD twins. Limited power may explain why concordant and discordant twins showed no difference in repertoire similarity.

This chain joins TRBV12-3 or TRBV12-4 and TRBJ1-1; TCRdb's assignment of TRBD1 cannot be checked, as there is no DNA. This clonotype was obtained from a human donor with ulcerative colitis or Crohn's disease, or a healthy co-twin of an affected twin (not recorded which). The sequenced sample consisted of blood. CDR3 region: CASRLGPGRNTEAFF.